These 27 T cell receptor beta chains originate from one sample sequenced in a study of early T cells in non-severe SARS-CoV-2 infection. MiXCR was run by TCRdb on the 5' RACE reads, yielding one entry per CDR3 protein. The top ten hold 21% of the sample, which has 100,000 to 150,000 distinct CDR3 sequences, about 16% seen once. Sequencing input: whole blood. These receptor sequences come from an adult who was a healthcare worker with PCR-confirmed SARS-CoV-2 infection or an uninfected control (not recorded which).

The chain has TRBV7-2 and TRBJ2-3, with a possible D match to TRBD2 (5 bases). V was cut by 2 bases and J by 5 bases, with 8 bases left in between. The CDR3 consists of 13 residues. Germline V gene data show CDR1 as SGHTA and CDR2 as FQGNSA. The CDR3 sequence: CASSLLRVDTQYF. The DNA for the CDR3 is TGTGCCAGCAGCTTACTGAGGGTAGATACGCAGTATTTT.

The chain has TRBV29-1 and TRBJ2-5; D could derive from TRBD1 or TRBD2 (5 bases each). Deletions cut 6 bases from V and 7 bases from J, with 12 bases between. The CDR3 covers 11 residues. From germline, CDR1 is SQVTM and CDR2 ANQGSEA. CDR3 nucleotides: TGCAGCGTCACGGGACGTGGGACCCAGTACTTC. Protein product: CSVTGRGTQYF.

This chain links TRBV6-1 with TRBJ2-7; D ambiguous. CDR1 is MNHNS and CDR2 is SASEGT in the germline V gene. V shed 6 bases and J shed 2 bases, with 5 bases lying between them. The CDR3 consists of 11 residues. Here the CDR3 reads CASRVTYEQYF. The DNA of the CDR3 is TGTGCCAGCAGAGTTACCTACGAGCAGTACTTC.

This sequence joins TRBV20-1 and TRBJ2-7; D unresolved. The CDR3 length is 11 residues. The V gene's germline CDR1 is DFQATT and CDR2 SNEGSKA (reference sequence). V lost 1 base to trimming and J lost 3 bases, with 4 bases between them. The CDR3 sequence: CSARVRYEQYF. DNA for the CDR3: TGCAGTGCTAGAGTGCGCTACGAGCAGTACTTC.

This clonotype appeared a few times. The chain employs TRBV29-1 and TRBJ2-2; 9 positions agree with TRBD1. The CDR3 spans 13 residues. The germline gives CDR1 SQVTM, CDR2 ANQGSEA. J gave up 3 bases and V 6 bases, and 2 bases lay outside the gene matches. The CDR3 region is CSVQGADTGELFF. The CDR3 nucleotides read TGCAGCGTACAGGGGGCGGACACCGGGGAGCTGTTTTTT.

The CDR3 region is CASSLEPIGPDTQYF. The DNA of the CDR3 is TGCGCCAGCAGCTTGGAACCGATTGGACCAGATACGCAGTATTTT. This chain uses TRBV5-1 with TRBJ2-3; D is ambiguous. The CDR3 consists of 15 residues. V gave up 0 bases and J gave up 4 bases, with 12 bases separating them. Germline lookup yields CDR1 SGHRS and CDR2 YFSETQ.

This clonotype was detected only once. The V and J genes are TRBV11-2 and TRBJ1-4; 9 nucleotides align to TRBD1. Germline loops: CDR1 SGHAT, CDR2 FQNNGV. This CDR3 region has 15 residues. Germline trimming cut 5 bases from V and 4 bases from J; bases unmatched to any gene: 5. CDR3 bases: TGTGCCAGCAGCGACTGGACAGGGGATAATGAAAAACTGTTTTTT. It encodes CASSDWTGDNEKLFF.

A few counts support this clonotype. The chain recombines TRBV5-4 with TRBJ2-1; 8 nucleotides match TRBD2. Losses at the gene ends were 0 bases for V and 3 bases for J; bases not matched to a gene: 2. Germline-derived CDR1 and CDR2 are SGHNT and YYREEE (reference sequence). The CDR3 consists of 15 residues. DNA of the CDR3: TGTGCCAGCAGCTTGGAGAGCGGGGGCTACAATGAGCAGTTCTTC. It specifies CASSLESGGYNEQFF.

This clonotype was seen a few times. The chain recombines TRBV12-3 or TRBV12-4 with TRBJ2-7; possibly TRBD2 for D (5 bases). This CDR3 contains 14 residues. V shed 6 bases and J shed 0 bases, with 12 bases lying between them. The CDR3 loop is CASRRTGSSYEQYF. The CDR3 DNA is TGTGCCAGCAGGCGGACGGGAAGCTCCTACGAGCAGTACTTC.

This clonotype was picked up a small number of times. A junction boundary mismatches the germline segment, possibly from a read error. The chain uses TRBV4-2 and TRBJ2-1, with D perhaps assigned TRBD1 or TRBD2 (5 bases each). Germline CDR1 is LGHNA and CDR2 is YNFKEQ. The CDR3 covers 15 residues. CDR3 residues: CASNQVGRSYNEQFF. The CDR3 bases are TGTGCCAGCAACCAAGTGGGACGCTCCTACAATGAGCAGTTCTTC.

This chain uses TRBV10-3 with TRBJ1-5; D unresolved. Germline V gene data show CDR1 as ENHRY and CDR2 as SYGVKD. The CDR3 spans 13 residues. V was cut by 0 bases and J by 10 bases, with 10 bases left in between. In DNA form, the CDR3 reads TGTGCCATCAGTGAGTCGACGGAATTCCCCCAGCATTTT. This codes for CAISESTEFPQHF.

This clonotype was picked up many times. The rearrangement uses TRBV7-9 and TRBJ1-1, with D hard to call. The ends were cut back, 5 bases at V and 0 bases at J, with 16 bases in the middle. In germline, CDR1 is SEHNR, CDR2 FQNEAQ (reference sequence). The CDR3 loop spans 16 amino acids. The CDR3 protein is CASSAAPTIMNTEAFF. The CDR3 DNA follows: TGTGCCAGCAGCGCGGCACCGACAATCATGAACACTGAAGCTTTCTTT.

This clonotype was observed a handful of times. The V call is TRBV10-3, the J call TRBJ2-1, with TRBD2 matching 15 bases. CDR3 size: 13 residues. Germline trimming cut 10 bases from V and 10 bases from J; bases unmatched to any gene: 5. CDR1 and CDR2 from the germline V gene are ENHRY and SYGVKD. The CDR3 DNA follows: TGTGCCACTCTTGGGACTAGCGGGGGGGAGCAGTTCTTC. This translates into CATLGTSGGEQFF.

V usage is TRBV24-1 and J usage is TRBJ2-3; a weak D match, TRBD2 (6 bases). CDR1 and CDR2 from the germline V gene are KGHDR and SFDVKD. The CDR3 length is 13 residues. Trimming stripped 5 bases from V and 1 base from J, with 6 bases between. The CDR3 DNA reads TGTGCCACCAGTGGGGGGGGCACAGATACGCAGTATTTT. It is translated as CATSGGGTDTQYF.

This clonotype was detected only a few times. The V call is TRBV6-5, the J call TRBJ1-1, with D uncertain. The germline CDR1 and CDR2 sequences are MNHEY and SVGAGI. The V end lost 2 bases, the J end lost 5 bases, and 9 bases lay between the germline ends. CDR3 size: 13 residues. The CDR3 reads CASSYKGWTEAFF. In DNA form, the CDR3 reads TGTGCCAGCAGTTACAAAGGGTGGACTGAAGCTTTCTTT.

This clonotype was detected only a few times. This rearrangement joins TRBV5-1 to TRBJ2-3; D possibly corresponds to TRBD1 (6 bases). CDR1 is SGHRS, CDR2 YFSETQ, per germline. V lost 1 base and J lost 6, with 15 bases in between. This CDR3 comprises 15 residues. CDR3 nucleotide sequence: TGCGCCAGCAGCTTGAGACAGGACAGCCCCGATACGCAGTATTTT. Its protein is CASSLRQDSPDTQYF.

The V gene is TRBV10-2, the J gene TRBJ1-1; D might be TRBD1 (6 bases). From germline, CDR1 is WSHSY and CDR2 SAAADI. Trimming removed 5 bases at V and 7 bases at J, with 11 bases between. The CDR3 consists of 12 residues. The CDR3 DNA sequence: TGCGCCAGCAGTTGGGGGGCCCGTGAAGCTTTCTTT. Its protein product is CASSWGAREAFF.

This clonotype was recorded a few times. This sequence joins TRBV6-2 or TRBV6-3 and TRBJ2-2; D may be TRBD1 (7 bases). The CDR3 spans 14 residues. V lost 5 bases to trimming and J lost 5 bases, with 12 bases between them. CDR1 MNHEY and CDR2 SVGEGT come from the germline V gene. The CDR3 here is CASSRQGLTGELFF. CDR3 bases: TGTGCCAGCAGTAGACAGGGACTTACCGGGGAGCTGTTTTTT.

J is TRBJ1-2 and V is TRBV4-1; D is unresolved. Trimming removed 3 bases at V and 4 bases at J, with 21 bases between. The germline V gene has CDR1 MGHRA and CDR2 YSYEKL. This CDR3 region has 17 residues. DNA for the CDR3: TGCGCCAGCAGCCACTCGTTCACCTCTCCTGCGGGCTATGGCTACACCTTC. Translated: CASSHSFTSPAGYGYTF.

This CDR3 is CASSFSRNQPQHF. As DNA, the CDR3 is TGTGCCAGCAGTTTCAGTAGAAATCAGCCCCAGCATTTT. This chain connects TRBV12-3 or TRBV12-4 to TRBJ1-5; D remains unclear. V was shortened by 3 bases and J by 4 bases, with 7 bases between the two germline ends. This CDR3 contains 13 residues.

This clonotype was recorded many times. The V and J genes are TRBV29-1 and TRBJ2-1, with 9 positions matching TRBD2. Germline V CDR1 and CDR2: SQVTM, ANQGSEA. The CDR3 loop spans 14 amino acids. Trimming removed 4 bases from V and 4 bases from J; junction bases left unmatched: 5. CDR3 sequence: CSVALAGLYNEQFF. The CDR3 DNA sequence: TGCAGCGTTGCCCTAGCGGGGCTATACAATGAGCAGTTCTTC.

This clonotype was seen many times. The gene calls are TRBV10-3 and TRBJ2-2; TRBD2 might be the D (6 bases). The CDR3 consists of 14 residues. Germline V gene sequence: CDR1 ENHRY, CDR2 SYGVKD. The V gene lost 6 bases and the J gene lost 0 bases, with 8 bases spanning the gap. This chain's CDR3 is CAIRGLTNTGELFF. The CDR3 nucleotides are TGTGCCATCAGGGGACTGACGAACACCGGGGAGCTGTTTTTT.

The table lists this clonotype with a few counts. The CDR3 loop is CASRGEIGTDEQYF. CDR3 sequence (DNA): TGTGCCAGCAGAGGGGAGATCGGAACGGACGAGCAGTACTTC. The chain recombines TRBV6-6 with TRBJ2-7; D is tentatively TRBD1 or TRBD2 (5 bases each). V lost 6 bases and J lost 5, with 17 bases in between. Germline V CDR1 and CDR2: MNHNY, SVGAGI (reference sequence). The CDR3 loop spans 14 amino acids.

The chain combines TRBV6-6 with TRBJ2-1, with D perhaps matching TRBD2 (7 bases). The CDR3 loop spans 16 amino acids. Deletions cut 6 bases from V and 4 bases from J, with 19 bases between. Germline CDR1 is MNHNY and CDR2 is SVGAGI (reference sequence). This CDR3 reads CASRGPQGGGYNEQFF. Written as DNA, the CDR3 is TGTGCCAGCAGGGGTCCCCAGGGAGGGGGATACAATGAGCAGTTCTTC.

V and J are TRBV3-1 and TRBJ1-6; D unclear. V dropped 2 bases and J dropped 10 bases, with 9 bases sitting between them. The CDR3 spans 13 residues. Germline V CDR1 and CDR2: LGHDT, YNNKEL (reference sequence). The CDR3 sequence: CASSQLENSPLHF. In nucleotides, the CDR3 is TGTGCCAGCAGCCAATTAGAAAACTCACCCCTCCACTTT.

V is TRBV10-3 and J is TRBJ1-2, with D possibly TRBD1 on 6 matching bases. The germline V and J ends were trimmed by 3 bases and 1 base, with 9 bases remaining between them. Germline loops: CDR1 ENHRY, CDR2 SYGVKD. This CDR3 spans 14 amino acids. The CDR3 sequence is CAISDKGDNYGYTF. As DNA, the CDR3 is TGTGCCATCAGTGATAAGGGGGATAACTATGGCTACACCTTC.

This clonotype was found a few times. This sequence joins TRBV2 and TRBJ1-1, with a weak D call TRBD1 (5 bases). V dropped 6 bases and J dropped 6 bases, with 20 bases sitting between them. The germline gives CDR1 SNHLY, CDR2 FYNNEI. This CDR3 is built from 15 residues. The DNA for the CDR3 is TGTGCCAGCAGCACCGAACGGACGGGGGGATCTGAAGCTTTCTTT. Amino acids: CASSTERTGGSEAFF.